This entry features one T cell receptor (beta chain) sequence. Its antigen remains unidentified. The record has no base qualities; no much larger clone is one base away. The data originate from a study of blood T cell repertoires in COVID-19 (dated by TCRdb to 2018 to 2020). Study-wide context: Collaborator samples came from the United States, Italy and Spain and covered acute and convalescent phases of COVID-19. The prospective study material was composed of cDNA or gDNA derived from T cells, B-cell-depleted T cells, or PBMCs. The dataset comprised deeply sampled blood TCRbeta repertoires from subjects exposed to, actively infected with, or recovered from COVID-19. The repertoires were made available in a free public database intended to serve as a resource for research on the immune response to SARS-CoV-2. The samples were drawn from two sources: the first 160 participants of the ongoing ImmuneRACE study, and over 1,000 subjects contributed by 6 global collaborators. The sample metadata nearly always contained a de-identified subject ID, COVID-19 status, age in years and sex. Where HLA class I and class II types were available, the types were taken from metadata supplied by the sample provider, not from assay-based typing. Paper-wide results and their limitations: How much clinical and demographic metadata was included differed by source and by participant, and the metadata was provided uncurated.

Reading from cysteine to phenylalanine, the CDR3 counts 16 amino acids. The sequence is cut down to CDR3 DNA, 48 bases in frame from base 1. CDR1 and CDR2 were assigned from the germline V gene as SGHDN and FVKESK. Relative to germline, V is missing 4 bases and J is missing 6 bases, with 10 bases of the junction outside any gene match. TCRbeta CDR3 regions were amplified from genomic DNA using the immunoSEQ Assay, a bias-controlled multiplex PCR. The original pipeline was this. The number of nucleated cells in each sample was estimated from the amplification of reference gene primers within the assay. To quantify the absolute abundance of each unique TCRbeta CDR3 rearrangement, sequence reads were collapsed and filtered. For each sample, productive Simpson clonality was calculated by taking the square root of Simpson's diversity index across productive rearrangements. TCRdb re-hosts the immuneACCESS table, in-frame sequences only. Its copies lack some clones; in the studies checked, an unresolved V gene accounts for under half of them, and the cause for the rest is not known. V and J calls and clone size are as listed in that table; D and trimming were resolved from the DNA. The sample data list 55,000 to 85,000 clones, and roughly 80% of these were observed just once. The top ten hold roughly 0.83% of the sample.

Whole blood was collected in K2EDTA tubes by collaborating institutions according to the institutions' own protocols. For TCRbeta analysis, collaborators shipped samples as frozen whole blood, isolated PBMCs, or DNA extracted from either of those sample types. Material for sequencing was peripheral blood. The receptor comes from a woman aged 70-85 years with acute or convalescent COVID-19. The rearrangement joined TRBV14 to TRBJ2-2, and TRBD2 matches 8 of the central bases. The DNA reads as follows: TGTGCCAGCAGCCCCTTAGCGGGGCCGAGGCCCGGGGAGCTGTTTTTT. Translated, this gives CASSPLAGPRPGELFF.